This TCR beta chain was retrieved from a study of T-cell reconstitution after alpha-beta-depleted transplantation in children. Regarding the study as a whole: The main origin of T-cell counts and diversity one year after transplant was newly produced T cells.

Unique molecular identifiers were incorporated into the prepared TCRbeta library. TCRdb re-called the PCR reads through MiXCR, storing one row per CDR3 protein. Counted here are about 600,000 distinct CDR3 sequences, 23% occurring once; the ten biggest clones make up roughly 13%. Germline CDR1 is SGDLS and CDR2 is YYNGEE. This CDR3 comprises 15 residues. The ends were cut back, 0 bases at V and 7 bases at J, with 13 bases in the middle. As for this clonotype: The antigen remains undetermined.

The rearrangement links TRBV9 to TRBJ2-2; D uncertain. This sequence was found in a boy in the first two years of life who had a stem cell transplant for acute myeloid leukemia, so the T cells may come from the graft donor. Source: PBMCs, mostly from graft donor cells, taken 360 days after TCRalphabeta/CD19-depleted stem cell transplant. The CDR3 coding sequence is TGTGCCAGCAGCGTAGAGGCCGCCGTACACGGGGAGCTGTTTTTT. It translates to CASSVEAAVHGELFF.